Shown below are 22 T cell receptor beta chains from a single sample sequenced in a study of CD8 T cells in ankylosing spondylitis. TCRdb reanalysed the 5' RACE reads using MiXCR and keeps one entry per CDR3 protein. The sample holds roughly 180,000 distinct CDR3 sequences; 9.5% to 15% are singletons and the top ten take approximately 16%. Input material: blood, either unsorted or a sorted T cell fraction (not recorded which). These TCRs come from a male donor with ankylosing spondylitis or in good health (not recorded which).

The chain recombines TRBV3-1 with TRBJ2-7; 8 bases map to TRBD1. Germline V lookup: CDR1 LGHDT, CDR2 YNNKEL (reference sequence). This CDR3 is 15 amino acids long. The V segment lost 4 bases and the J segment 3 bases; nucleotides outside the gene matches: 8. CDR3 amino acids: CASSLRDRRYYEQYF. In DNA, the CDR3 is TGTGCCAGCAGCCTTAGGGACAGGCGTTACTACGAGCAGTACTTC.

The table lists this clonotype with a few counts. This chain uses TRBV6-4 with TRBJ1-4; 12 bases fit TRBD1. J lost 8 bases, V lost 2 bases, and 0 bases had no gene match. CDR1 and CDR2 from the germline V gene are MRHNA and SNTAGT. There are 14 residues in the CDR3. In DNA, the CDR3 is TGTGCCAGCAGTGACGGGACAGGGGGCGAAAAACTGTTTTTT. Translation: CASSDGTGGEKLFF.

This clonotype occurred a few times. CDR3 in amino acids: CASSQEDRGFGGYTF. In DNA, the CDR3 is TGCGCCAGCAGCCAAGAAGACAGGGGATTCGGTGGCTACACCTTC. The V call is TRBV4-1, the J call TRBJ1-2; 8 bases are a match to TRBD1. CDR3 length equals 15 residues. The junction had 7 bases not matched to a gene; V was cut back by 0 bases and J by 7 bases. Germline V gene data show CDR1 as MGHRA and CDR2 as YSYEKL.

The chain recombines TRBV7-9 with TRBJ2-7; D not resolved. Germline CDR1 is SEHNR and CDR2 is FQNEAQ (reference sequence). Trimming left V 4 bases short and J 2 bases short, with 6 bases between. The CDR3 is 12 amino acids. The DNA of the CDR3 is TGTGCCAGCAGCTCTCAGCCCTACGAGCAGTACTTC. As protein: CASSSQPYEQYF. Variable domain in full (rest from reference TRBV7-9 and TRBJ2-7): DTGVSQNPRHKITKRGQNVTFRCDPISEHNRLYWYRQTLGQGPEFLTYFQNEAQLEKSRLLSDRFSAERPKGSFSTLEIQRTEQGDSAMYLCASSSQPYEQYFGPGTRLTVT.

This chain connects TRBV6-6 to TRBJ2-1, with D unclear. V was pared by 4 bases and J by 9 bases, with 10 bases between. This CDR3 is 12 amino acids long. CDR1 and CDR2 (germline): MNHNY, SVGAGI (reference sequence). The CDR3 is CASSLATGEQFF. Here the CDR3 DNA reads TGTGCCAGCAGTTTAGCAACCGGTGAGCAGTTCTTC.

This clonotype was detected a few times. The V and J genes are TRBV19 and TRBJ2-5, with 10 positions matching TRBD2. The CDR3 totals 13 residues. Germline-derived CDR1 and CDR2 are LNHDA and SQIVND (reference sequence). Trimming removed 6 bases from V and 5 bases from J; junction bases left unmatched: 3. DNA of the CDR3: TGTGCCAGTAGCCTGGGACTAGCGGAGACCCAGTACTTC. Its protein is CASSLGLAETQYF.

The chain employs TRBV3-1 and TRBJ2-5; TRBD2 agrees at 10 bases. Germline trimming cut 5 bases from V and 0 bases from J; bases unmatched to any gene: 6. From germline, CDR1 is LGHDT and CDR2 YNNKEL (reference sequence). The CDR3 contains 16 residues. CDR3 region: CASSWTGTSDQETQYF. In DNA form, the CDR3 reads TGTGCCAGCAGCTGGACCGGGACTAGCGACCAAGAGACCCAGTACTTC.

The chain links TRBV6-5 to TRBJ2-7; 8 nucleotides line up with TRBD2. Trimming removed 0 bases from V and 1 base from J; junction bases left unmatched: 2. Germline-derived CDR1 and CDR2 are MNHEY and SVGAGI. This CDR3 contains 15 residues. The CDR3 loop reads CASSYSTGGSYEQYF. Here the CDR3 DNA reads TGTGCCAGCAGTTACTCGACGGGAGGGTCCTACGAGCAGTACTTC.

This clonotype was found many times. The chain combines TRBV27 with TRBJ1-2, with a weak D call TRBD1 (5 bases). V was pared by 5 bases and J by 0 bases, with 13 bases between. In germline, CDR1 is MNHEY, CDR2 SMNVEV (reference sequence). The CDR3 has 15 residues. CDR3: CASSASGITNYGYTF. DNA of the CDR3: TGTGCCAGCAGTGCGTCAGGGATTACTAACTATGGCTACACCTTC.

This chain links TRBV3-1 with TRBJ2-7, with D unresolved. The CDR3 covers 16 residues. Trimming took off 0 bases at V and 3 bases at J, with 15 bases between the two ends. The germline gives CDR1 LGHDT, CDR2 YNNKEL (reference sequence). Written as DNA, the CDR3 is TGTGCCAGCAGCCAAGATGGGCCGAGGTACAGCTACGAGCAGTACTTC. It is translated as CASSQDGPRYSYEQYF.

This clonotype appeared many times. This chain's CDR3 is CASSPNRLADNEQFF. The CDR3 coding sequence is TGTGCCAGCAGCCCTAATCGGCTAGCGGACAATGAGCAGTTCTTC. The chain is built from TRBV3-1 and TRBJ2-1; 7 nucleotides agree with TRBD2. V gave up 4 bases and J gave up 5 bases; unmatched junction bases: 8. There are 15 residues in the CDR3. Germline V gene lookup returns CDR1 LGHDT and CDR2 YNNKEL (reference sequence).

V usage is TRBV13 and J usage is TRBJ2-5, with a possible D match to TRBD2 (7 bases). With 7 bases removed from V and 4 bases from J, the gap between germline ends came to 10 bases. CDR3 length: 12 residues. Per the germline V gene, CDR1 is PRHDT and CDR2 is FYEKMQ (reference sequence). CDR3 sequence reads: CASKGGLETQYF. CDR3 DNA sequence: TGTGCCAGCAAGGGGGGGTTAGAGACCCAGTACTTC.

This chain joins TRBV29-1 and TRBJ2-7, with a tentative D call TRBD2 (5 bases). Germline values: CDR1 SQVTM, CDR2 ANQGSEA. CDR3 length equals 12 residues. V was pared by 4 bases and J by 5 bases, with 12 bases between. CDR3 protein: CSVVTGVNEQYF. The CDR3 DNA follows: TGCAGCGTTGTTACCGGGGTGAACGAGCAGTACTTC.

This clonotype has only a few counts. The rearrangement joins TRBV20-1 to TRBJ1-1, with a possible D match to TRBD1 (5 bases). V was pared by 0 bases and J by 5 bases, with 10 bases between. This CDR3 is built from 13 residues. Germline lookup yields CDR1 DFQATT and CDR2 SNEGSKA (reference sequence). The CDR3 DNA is TGCAGTGCTAGAGAAAGGGGAGGAACTGAAGCTTTCTTT. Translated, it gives CSARERGGTEAFF.

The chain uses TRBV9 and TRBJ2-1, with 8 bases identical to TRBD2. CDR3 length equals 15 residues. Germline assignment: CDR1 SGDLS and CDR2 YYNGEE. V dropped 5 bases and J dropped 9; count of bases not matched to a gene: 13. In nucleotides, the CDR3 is TGTGCCAGCAGGATGGGACTAGGACTTGGTCTTGAGCAGTTCTTC. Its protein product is CASRMGLGLGLEQFF.

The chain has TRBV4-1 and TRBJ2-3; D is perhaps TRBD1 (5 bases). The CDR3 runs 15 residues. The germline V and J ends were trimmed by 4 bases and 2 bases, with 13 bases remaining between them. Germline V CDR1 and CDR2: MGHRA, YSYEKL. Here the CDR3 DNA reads TGCGCCAGCAGCCCGACAGAAGGGTACACAGATACGCAGTATTTT. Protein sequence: CASSPTEGYTDTQYF.

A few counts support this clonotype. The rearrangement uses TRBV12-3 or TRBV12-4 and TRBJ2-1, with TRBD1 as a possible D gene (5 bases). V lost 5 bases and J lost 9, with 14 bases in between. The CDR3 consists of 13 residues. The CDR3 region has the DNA TGTGCCAGCAGTCCTCAGGGAATCGGTGAGCAGTTCTTC. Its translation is CASSPQGIGEQFF.

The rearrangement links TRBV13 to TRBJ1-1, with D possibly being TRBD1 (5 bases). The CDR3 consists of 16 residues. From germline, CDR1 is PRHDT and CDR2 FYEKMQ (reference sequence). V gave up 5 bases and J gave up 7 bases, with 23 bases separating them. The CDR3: CASSPAGDPSKSEAFF. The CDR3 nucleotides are TGTGCCAGCAGCCCCGCCGGGGACCCCTCTAAGAGTGAAGCTTTCTTT.

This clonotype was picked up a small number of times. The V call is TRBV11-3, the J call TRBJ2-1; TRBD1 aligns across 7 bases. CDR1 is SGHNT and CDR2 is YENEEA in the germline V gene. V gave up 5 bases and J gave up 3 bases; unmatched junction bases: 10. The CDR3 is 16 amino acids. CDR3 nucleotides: TGTGCCAGCAGCACCTGGGTGGGGACAGTCTACAATGAGCAGTTCTTC. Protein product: CASSTWVGTVYNEQFF.

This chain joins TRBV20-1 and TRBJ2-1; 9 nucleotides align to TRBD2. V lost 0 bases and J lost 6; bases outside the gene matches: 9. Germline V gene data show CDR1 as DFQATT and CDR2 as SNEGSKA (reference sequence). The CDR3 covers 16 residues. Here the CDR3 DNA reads TGCAGTGCTAGAGAGGAAGGCGGGAGGGCGCGCAATGAGCAGTTCTTC. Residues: CSAREEGGRARNEQFF.

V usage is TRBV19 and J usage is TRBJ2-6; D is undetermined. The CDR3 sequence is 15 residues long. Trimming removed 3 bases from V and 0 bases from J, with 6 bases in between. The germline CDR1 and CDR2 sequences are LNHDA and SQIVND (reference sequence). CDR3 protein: CASSISSSGANVLTF. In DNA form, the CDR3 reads TGTGCCAGTAGTATTAGTTCCTCTGGGGCCAACGTCCTGACTTTC.

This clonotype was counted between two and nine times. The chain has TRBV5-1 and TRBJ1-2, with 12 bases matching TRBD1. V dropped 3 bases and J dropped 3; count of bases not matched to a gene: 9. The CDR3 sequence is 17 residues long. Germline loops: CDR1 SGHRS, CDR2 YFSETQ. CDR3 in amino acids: CASSSSGQGARDYGYTF. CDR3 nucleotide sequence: TGCGCCAGCAGCTCGTCGGGACAGGGGGCGAGGGACTATGGCTACACCTTC.